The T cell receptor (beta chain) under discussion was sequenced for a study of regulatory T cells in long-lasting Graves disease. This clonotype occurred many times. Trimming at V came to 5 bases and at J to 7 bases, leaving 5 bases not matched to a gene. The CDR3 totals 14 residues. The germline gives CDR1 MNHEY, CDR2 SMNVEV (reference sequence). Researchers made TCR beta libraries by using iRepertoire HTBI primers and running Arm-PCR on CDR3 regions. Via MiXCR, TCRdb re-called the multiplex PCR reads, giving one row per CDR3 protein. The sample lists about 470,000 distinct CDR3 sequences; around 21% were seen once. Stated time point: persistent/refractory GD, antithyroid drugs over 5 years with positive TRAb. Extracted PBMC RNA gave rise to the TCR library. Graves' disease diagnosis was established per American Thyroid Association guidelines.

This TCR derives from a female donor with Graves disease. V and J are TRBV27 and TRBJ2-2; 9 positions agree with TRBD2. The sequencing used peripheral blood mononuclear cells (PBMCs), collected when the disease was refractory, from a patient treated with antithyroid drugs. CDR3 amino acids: CASSPGLAVGELFF. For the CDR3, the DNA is TGTGCCAGCAGTCCGGGACTAGCTGTCGGGGAGCTGTTTTTT.